Following are 27 T cell receptor beta chains from one sample sequenced in a study of T-cell memory formation after mild COVID-19 (dated by TCRdb to the early 2020s). Preparation of the library involved 5' RACE. Sequencing took place on an Illumina NovaSeq 6000. TCRdb's own reprocessing of the public reads used fastp at Q25 and MiXCR and kept productive beta chains. CDR3 protein sequences are deduplicated, and each keeps its most common genes and DNA. This sample comprises 500,000 to 550,000 distinct CDR3 sequences, 20% of them detected only once. The ten largest clones take up under 15% of the sample. The sequenced sample consisted of PBMCs or a T cell subset sorted from them (not recorded which). Receptor source: an adult woman who had mild COVID-19 (a few samples of this study predate the infection). The sample titles of this study are shuffled in the database, so cell type and time point are left out; the donor was told from shared clones.

This clonotype has only a few counts. This chain joins TRBV4-1 and TRBJ1-3; the D gene is possibly TRBD1 (5 bases). V lost 7 bases and J 4 bases, leaving 14 bases between the germline ends. The length of the CDR3 is 14 residues. Germline loops: CDR1 MGHRA, CDR2 YSYEKL. The CDR3 loop reads CASTSPGGGNTIYF. CDR3 sequence (DNA): TGCGCCAGCACCTCTCCGGGGGGAGGAAACACCATATATTTT.

The chain couples TRBV20-1 to TRBJ1-1, with unresolved D. The CDR3 contains 13 residues. V lost 5 bases to trimming and J lost 3 bases, with 13 bases between them. The germline CDR1 and CDR2 sequences are DFQATT and SNEGSKA (reference sequence). In DNA form, the CDR3 reads TGCAGTGCTCTAGAAGACGGGGACACTGAAGCTTTCTTT. Translating it yields CSALEDGDTEAFF.

The DNA of the CDR3 is TGTGCCAGCAGCGTGACCCAGGGGGGCACCGGGGAGCTGTTTTTT. Translating it yields CASSVTQGGTGELFF. J is TRBJ2-2 and V is TRBV9, with a possible D match to TRBD1 (7 bases). The CDR3 is 15 residues long. Per the germline V gene, CDR1 is SGDLS and CDR2 is YYNGEE. Deletions cut 2 bases from V and 4 bases from J, with 12 bases between.

This clonotype was detected many times. The gene calls are TRBV24-1 and TRBJ1-5, with 7 bases lining up with TRBD1. J was trimmed by 5 bases and V by 3 bases; bases with no gene match: 12. The CDR3 consists of 17 residues. CDR1 is KGHDR, CDR2 SFDVKD, per germline. This CDR3 is CATSDPWRNRGDQPQHF. The CDR3 DNA reads as TGTGCCACCAGTGATCCGTGGCGGAACAGGGGTGATCAGCCCCAGCATTTT.

With respect to this clonotype: An end of the junction does not agree with germline; a read error may underlie this. The V and J genes are TRBV6-1 and TRBJ2-2; 7 bases line up with TRBD1. This CDR3 spans 15 amino acids. Per germline, CDR1 MNHNS and CDR2 SASEGT. Written as DNA, the CDR3 is TGTGCCAGCAGAAGACAGGGTCCGAACGCCGGGGAGCTGTTTTTT. Translated: CASRRQGPNAGELFF.

A few counts support this clonotype. The chain carries TRBV7-9 and TRBJ1-1; 9 bases are a match to TRBD1. Germline CDR1 reads SEHNR; CDR2 reads FQNEAQ (reference sequence). This CDR3 spans 13 amino acids. The J segment lost 2 bases and the V segment lost 7 bases, leaving 2 bases of the junction unmatched. The CDR3 is CASMTGGNTEAFF. The CDR3 bases are TGTGCCAGCATGACAGGGGGAAACACTGAAGCTTTCTTT.

A few counts support this clonotype. The chain combines TRBV20-1 with TRBJ1-6; a possible D gene is TRBD1 (6 bases). CDR1 DFQATT and CDR2 SNEGSKA come from the germline V gene (reference sequence). Trimming left V 0 bases short and J 8 bases short, with 11 bases between. The CDR3 loop spans 14 amino acids. CDR3 loop: CSARDQGTDSPLHF. The CDR3 coding sequence is TGCAGTGCTAGAGACCAGGGGACCGATTCACCCCTCCACTTT.

The rearrangement joins TRBV12-3 or TRBV12-4 to TRBJ1-1; D unresolved. The germline V and J ends were trimmed by 2 bases and 10 bases, with 8 bases remaining between them. The CDR3 is made up of 11 amino acids. The CDR3 DNA reads as TGTGCCAGCAGTTTAAAGGCGGTAGCTTTCTTT. This codes for CASSLKAVAFF.

This chain's CDR3 is CATSDPTGEKKTQYF. The CDR3 nucleotides are TGTGCCACCAGTGACCCGACAGGGGAGAAGAAGACCCAGTACTTC. The rearrangement joins TRBV24-1 to TRBJ2-5, with 8 positions matching TRBD1. Germline-derived CDR1 and CDR2 are KGHDR and SFDVKD. The CDR3 has 15 amino acids. Trimming at V came to 4 bases and at J to 6 bases, leaving 9 bases not matched to a gene.

This chain links TRBV27 with TRBJ2-7; no reliable D call. The CDR3 extends over 13 amino acids. Germline values: CDR1 MNHEY, CDR2 SMNVEV (reference sequence). V was shortened by 11 bases and J by 1 base, with 15 bases between the two germline ends. CDR3 loop: CAVKSKQSYEQYF. The CDR3 nucleotides read TGTGCCGTAAAGTCGAAGCAATCCTACGAGCAGTACTTC.

The V gene is TRBV5-4, the J gene TRBJ1-5, with 9 bases that match TRBD1. J gave up 1 base and V 4 bases, and 3 bases lay outside the gene matches. The CDR3 runs to 15 residues. From germline, CDR1 is SGHNT and CDR2 YYREEE (reference sequence). The CDR3 nucleotides are TGTGCCAGCAGCACCGGACAGGGGAGCAATCAGCCCCAGCATTTT. Protein sequence: CASSTGQGSNQPQHF.

The J gene is TRBJ2-1, the V gene TRBV20-1; D possibly matches TRBD1 or TRBD2 (5 bases each). Germline V gene sequence: CDR1 DFQATT, CDR2 SNEGSKA (reference sequence). V lost 0 bases and J 9 bases, leaving 24 bases between the germline ends. The CDR3 is made up of 17 amino acids. CDR3 residues: CSARDPRELPPRGEQFF. In DNA, the CDR3 is TGCAGTGCTAGAGACCCCCGGGAACTCCCGCCTAGGGGTGAGCAGTTCTTC.

This clonotype was seen just once. The chain is built from TRBV20-1 and TRBJ1-2; 8 bases agree with TRBD1. The CDR3 is 12 residues long. Trimming at V came to 5 bases and at J to 2 bases, leaving 1 base not matched to a gene. CDR1 and CDR2 from the germline V gene are DFQATT and SNEGSKA (reference sequence). CDR3 DNA sequence: TGCAGTGCTCACAGGGGGAACTATGGCTACACCTTC. Translating gives CSAHRGNYGYTF.

This clonotype was counted a few times. The chain combines TRBV27 with TRBJ2-1; D might be TRBD1 (5 bases). Per germline, CDR1 MNHEY and CDR2 SMNVEV (reference sequence). This CDR3 contains 13 residues. V was cut by 3 bases and J by 7 bases, with 10 bases left in between. The CDR3 sequence: CASSFQGLNEQFF. The CDR3 DNA sequence: TGTGCCAGCAGTTTCCAGGGTTTGAATGAGCAGTTCTTC.

The chain uses TRBV25-1 and TRBJ2-3, with D unclear. The germline V and J ends were trimmed by 4 bases and 8 bases, with 10 bases remaining between them. This CDR3 is 12 amino acids long. Germline V gene data show CDR1 as MGHDK and CDR2 as SYGVNS. CDR3 nucleotide sequence: TGTGCCAGCAGTGGCGTAGAGTTTACGCAGTATTTT. It specifies CASSGVEFTQYF.

The chain links TRBV9 to TRBJ2-3, with TRBD2 matching 7 bases. V was pared by 4 bases and J by 0 bases, with 8 bases of the junction left unmatched. Per the germline V gene, CDR1 is SGDLS and CDR2 is YYNGEE. This CDR3 region has 16 residues. This CDR3 is CASSLRDYSSTDTQYF. For the CDR3, the DNA is TGTGCCAGCAGCCTCAGGGACTACTCTAGCACAGATACGCAGTATTTT.

The chain couples TRBV12-3 or TRBV12-4 to TRBJ1-6; weak D call: TRBD1 (6 bases). V gave up 4 bases and J gave up 10 bases, with 14 bases separating them. The CDR3 totals 14 residues. The CDR3, as DNA: TGTGCCAGCAGTTCTAGCAGGGGTTGGTCACCCCTCCACTTT. It is translated as CASSSSRGWSPLHF.

This clonotype was detected only a few times. The J gene is TRBJ2-7, the V gene TRBV5-1, with 8 positions matching TRBD2. J gave up 2 bases and V 4 bases, and 5 bases lay outside the gene matches. This CDR3 contains 14 residues. The germline CDR1 and CDR2 sequences are SGHRS and YFSETQ. The CDR3 region is CASSGSGSAYEQYF. In DNA, the CDR3 is TGCGCCAGCAGCGGGAGCGGGAGCGCCTACGAGCAGTACTTC.

V usage is TRBV9 and J usage is TRBJ2-1; D is ambiguous. Germline V gene data show CDR1 as SGDLS and CDR2 as YYNGEE. This CDR3 contains 13 residues. V lost 0 bases to trimming and J lost 6 bases, with 7 bases between them. CDR3 protein: CASSVDGVNEQFF. The CDR3, as DNA: TGTGCCAGCAGCGTAGATGGGGTCAATGAGCAGTTCTTC.

This clonotype was seen a handful of times. The chain uses TRBV15 and TRBJ2-7; TRBD1 might be the D (5 bases). Germline loops: CDR1 LNHNV, CDR2 YYDKDF (reference sequence). The CDR3 contains 17 residues. Trimming left V 0 bases short and J 2 bases short, with 17 bases between. DNA of the CDR3: TGTGCCACCAGCAGAGATCTGTCCGAACAGGTCCCCTACGAGCAGTACTTC. Translation: CATSRDLSEQVPYEQYF.

At least ten counts were recorded for this clonotype. The rearrangement joins TRBV7-2 to TRBJ2-1, with TRBD2 matching 13 bases. This CDR3 has 15 amino acids. V lost 4 bases to trimming and J lost 10 bases; unmatched junction nucleotides: 7. The germline CDR1 and CDR2 sequences are SGHTA and FQGNSA. CDR3 nucleotides: TGTGCCAGCAGCTCAGAACTAGCGGGAGGGAGCGAGCAGTTCTTC. Protein: CASSSELAGGSEQFF.

This sequence joins TRBV20-1 and TRBJ2-7, with 14 bases identical to TRBD2. The CDR3 totals 16 residues. The germline gives CDR1 DFQATT, CDR2 SNEGSKA (reference sequence). J lost 0 bases, V lost 1 base, and 2 bases had no gene match. The CDR3, as DNA: TGCAGTGCTAGAGGACTAGCGGGGGGGGCCTCCTACGAGCAGTACTTC. As protein: CSARGLAGGASYEQYF.

The table lists this clonotype with a few counts. This rearrangement joins TRBV29-1 to TRBJ2-3; no reliable D call. V was clipped by 3 bases and J by 5 bases, with 6 bases between them. The CDR3 spans 11 residues. CDR1 SQVTM and CDR2 ANQGSEA come from the germline V gene. The CDR3 region is CSVEEGDTQYF. CDR3 nucleotides: TGCAGCGTTGAGGAAGGAGATACGCAGTATTTT.

V and J are TRBV2 and TRBJ2-2; tentatively, D is TRBD1 (6 bases). CDR1 is SNHLY and CDR2 is FYNNEI in the germline V gene. This CDR3 is built from 15 residues. V was cut by 8 bases and J by 1 base, with 14 bases left in between. The CDR3 region has the DNA TGTGCCAGCGCGACTCAGGGACAGAACACCGGGGAGCTGTTTTTT. Amino acid sequence: CASATQGQNTGELFF.

The rearrangement joins TRBV5-1 to TRBJ2-1, with TRBD1 matching over 9 bases. J gave up 10 bases and V 4 bases, and 12 bases lay outside the gene matches. In germline, CDR1 is SGHRS, CDR2 YFSETQ. The CDR3 spans 15 residues. CDR3 coding DNA: TGCGCCAGCAGCCAGGGACAGGGCTGGGCGGAAGAGCAGTTCTTC. Protein: CASSQGQGWAEEQFF.

The chain is built from TRBV12-3 or TRBV12-4 and TRBJ2-1; 7 nucleotides align to TRBD1. CDR3 length: 17 residues. The trim removed 4 bases at V and 2 bases at J, leaving 11 bases unmatched. The CDR3, as DNA: TGTGCCAGCAGTTGTGTCCCGGTGGGGACAGCCTACAATGAGCAGTTCTTC. It translates to CASSCVPVGTAYNEQFF.

This clonotype was found once. In DNA form, the CDR3 reads TGTGCCAGCAGTTTCCCAAACCTAGCGGGAGGCACCGGGGAGCTGTTTTTT. It is translated as CASSFPNLAGGTGELFF. This sequence joins TRBV12-3 or TRBV12-4 and TRBJ2-2; TRBD2 agrees at 11 bases. The CDR3 spans 17 residues. With 3 bases clipped from V and 4 bases from J, the junction kept 7 bases outside the gene matches.